Shown below are 9 T cell receptor beta chains from a single sample sequenced in a study of response to subunit inactivated influenza vaccine. TCRdb reprocessed the RT-PCR reads via MiXCR and lists one record per CDR3 protein. Here the sample spans 600,000 to 850,000 distinct CDR3 sequences, 14% being singletons. The sample was PBMCs from blood, taken around two weeks before vaccination. These receptor sequences come from a man aged 50 to 59 who received an inactivated influenza vaccine.

The chain uses TRBV7-2 and TRBJ2-1, with TRBD2 identical over 7 bases. The J segment lost 4 bases and the V segment lost 1 base, leaving 4 bases of the junction unmatched. The CDR3 is made up of 15 amino acids. The V gene's germline CDR1 is SGHTA and CDR2 FQGNSA. In nucleotides, the CDR3 is TGTGCCAGCAGCTTAGACGGGAGGTTGTACAATGAGCAGTTCTTC. This translates into CASSLDGRLYNEQFF.

This clonotype has only a few counts. The chain employs TRBV4-2 and TRBJ2-5; 7 bases fit TRBD2. Per germline, CDR1 LGHNA and CDR2 YNFKEQ. This CDR3 comprises 18 residues. V dropped 0 bases and J dropped 2; count of bases not matched to a gene: 12. The CDR3 DNA sequence: TGTGCCAGCAGCCAAGAACCCCGGACTAGAACCCCTCAAGAGACCCAGTACTTC. Encoded protein: CASSQEPRTRTPQETQYF.

The chain combines TRBV18 with TRBJ1-1; possible D gene TRBD1, 5 bases. CDR3 length: 14 residues. Germline assignment: CDR1 KGHSH and CDR2 LQKENI. The germline V and J ends were trimmed by 3 bases and 3 bases, with 11 bases remaining between them. CDR3 DNA: TGTGCCAGCTCACCCAGGGTCGGGGACACTGAAGCTTTCTTT. Its translation: CASSPRVGDTEAFF.

V is TRBV20-1 and J is TRBJ2-3; 12 nucleotides match TRBD2. Per the germline V gene, CDR1 is DFQATT and CDR2 is SNEGSKA (reference sequence). There are 18 residues in the CDR3. With 6 bases clipped from V and 5 bases from J, the junction kept 18 bases outside the gene matches. In DNA, the CDR3 is TGCAGTGCGAGCAGTAGGGCTACTAGCGGGAGGAATCAAGATACGCAGTATTTT. It translates to CSASSRATSGRNQDTQYF.

V is TRBV6-2 or TRBV6-3 and J is TRBJ2-1; 16 nucleotides line up with TRBD2. Germline-derived CDR1 and CDR2 are MNHEY and SVGEGT. This CDR3 has 19 residues. Trimming at V came to 6 bases and at J to 7 bases, leaving 15 bases not matched to a gene. In nucleotides, the CDR3 is TGTGCCAGCAGGTCCCTTCCGGGACTAGCGGGAGGGCCCTCGAATGAGCAGTTCTTC. Translating it yields CASRSLPGLAGGPSNEQFF.

This clonotype has more than one count but fewer than ten. The chain joins TRBV28 to TRBJ2-3; 7 positions match TRBD1. The trim removed 2 bases at V and 4 bases at J, leaving 6 bases unmatched. The germline CDR1 and CDR2 sequences are MDHEN and SYDVKM. The CDR3 is 15 residues long. This chain's CDR3 is CASSLETGSPDTQYF. The CDR3, as DNA: TGTGCCAGCAGTTTAGAGACAGGGAGCCCAGATACGCAGTATTTT. Looking up the rest from reference TRBV28 and TRBJ2-3 gives the full variable domain: DVKVTQSSRYLVKRTGEKVFLECVQDMDHENMFWYRQDPGLGLRLIYFSYDVKMKEKGDIPEGYSVSREKKERFSLILESASTNQTSMYLCASSLETGSPDTQYFGPGTRLTVL.

CDR3 sequence: CASSDVLAPYEQYF. The CDR3 region has the DNA TGTGCCAGCAGTGACGTACTAGCGCCTTACGAGCAGTACTTC. J is TRBJ2-7 and V is TRBV2; 7 nucleotides line up with TRBD2. Looked up from germline, CDR1 is SNHLY and CDR2 is FYNNEI. CDR3 length: 14 residues. J was trimmed by 4 bases and V by 3 bases; bases with no gene match: 6.

This clonotype was counted only a few times. V and J are TRBV20-1 and TRBJ2-3; 7 bases line up with TRBD1. This CDR3 has 15 amino acids. J lost 0 bases, V lost 0 bases, and 3 bases had no gene match. Germline CDR1 is DFQATT and CDR2 is SNEGSKA (reference sequence). CDR3 nucleotides: TGCAGTGCTAGAGATGGGGACAGAAGCACAGATACGCAGTATTTT. Encoded protein: CSARDGDRSTDTQYF.

This clonotype was observed many times. The rearrangement uses TRBV7-2 and TRBJ2-2, with 7 positions matching TRBD1. V lost 0 bases, J lost 7 bases, and 5 bases stayed unmatched. CDR3 length: 15 residues. Looked up from germline, CDR1 is SGHTA and CDR2 is FQGNSA. The CDR3 DNA follows: TGTGCCAGCAGCTTAGCGGGGACAGAAATCGGGGAGCTGTTTTTT. Encoded protein: CASSLAGTEIGELFF.